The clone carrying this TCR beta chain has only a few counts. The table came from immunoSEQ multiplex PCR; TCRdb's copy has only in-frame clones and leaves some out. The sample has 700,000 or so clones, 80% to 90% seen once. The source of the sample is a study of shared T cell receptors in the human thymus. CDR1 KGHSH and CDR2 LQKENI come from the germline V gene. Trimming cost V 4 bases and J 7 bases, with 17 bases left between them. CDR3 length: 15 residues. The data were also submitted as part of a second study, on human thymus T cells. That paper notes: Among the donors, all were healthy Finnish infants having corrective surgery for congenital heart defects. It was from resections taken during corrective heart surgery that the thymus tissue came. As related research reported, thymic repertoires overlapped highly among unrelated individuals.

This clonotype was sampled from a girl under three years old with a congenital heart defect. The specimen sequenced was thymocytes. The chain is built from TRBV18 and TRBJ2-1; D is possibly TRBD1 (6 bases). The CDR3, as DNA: TGTGCCAGCTCACGGGGGCAGGGTCTTCGGAATGAGCAGTTCTTC. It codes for CASSRGQGLRNEQFF.